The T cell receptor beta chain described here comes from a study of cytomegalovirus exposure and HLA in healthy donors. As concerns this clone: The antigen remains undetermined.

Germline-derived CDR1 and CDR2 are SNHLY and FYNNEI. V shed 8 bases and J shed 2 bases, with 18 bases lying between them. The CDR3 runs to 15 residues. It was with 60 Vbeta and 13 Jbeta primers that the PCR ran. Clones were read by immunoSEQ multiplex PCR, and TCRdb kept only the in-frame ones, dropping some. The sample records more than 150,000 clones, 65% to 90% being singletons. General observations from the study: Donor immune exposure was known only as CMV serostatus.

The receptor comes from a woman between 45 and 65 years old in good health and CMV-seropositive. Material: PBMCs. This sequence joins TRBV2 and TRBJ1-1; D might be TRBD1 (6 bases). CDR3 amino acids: CASGDKDSFNTEAFF. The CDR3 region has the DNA TGTGCCAGCGGGGACAAGGACAGCTTCAACACTGAAGCTTTCTTT.